The subject of this entry is one T cell receptor beta chain. Source study methods: Amplified reference gene primers provided the basis for estimating nucleated cell counts. Generated by immunoSEQ multiplex PCR, the TCRdb table keeps only in-frame clones and is missing some. The V and J calls and clone size are taken from that table; D and trimming were inferred from the DNA. Among tens of thousands of clones listed, 85% were seen once. J gave up 3 bases and V 5 bases, and 5 bases lay outside the gene matches. Germline-derived CDR1 and CDR2 are LGHDT and YNNKEL (reference sequence). CDR3 length equals 15 residues. This sample is drawn from a study of blood T cell repertoires in COVID-19. The wider study: There were acute and convalescent COVID-19 samples, and they came from the United States, Italy and Spain. Sources were T cells, B-cell-depleted T cells, or PBMCs; the material itself was cDNA or gDNA.

The chain combines TRBV3-1 (or the pseudogene TRBV3-2) with TRBJ1-5, with TRBD1 matching over 9 bases. Sequenced sample: peripheral blood. This TCR was recovered from a woman in her sixties or seventies in a cohort sampled during active COVID-19. CDR3 protein: CASSSGTGNNQPQHF. CDR3 bases: TGTGCCAGCAGCTCCGGGACAGGGAACAATCAGCCCCAGCATTTT.